This T cell receptor beta chain was obtained from a study of shared clonotypes between healthy human individuals. Study results and limitations: Non-shared clonotypes were found to have lower generation probabilities than the clonotypes that were shared by all four of the sorted-subset donors.

The protocol was immunoSEQ multiplex PCR, while the TCRdb copy is restricted to in-frame clones and leaves out a portion. The repertoire holds roughly 2.6 million clones, approximately 94% seen once, with 0.14% in the top ten. To note about this clone: Its matching antigen is unknown.

The investigators split CD4+ cells into a CD45RA+ naive subset and a CD45RA-negative memory subset. This clonotype originated in a man aged 18 to 30 in good health. Sequencing used naive CD4+ T cells sorted from blood. Subset: CD45RA+ positively selected.

CDR3 amino acids: CAISESQGRSPLHF. CDR3 sequence (DNA): TGTGCCATCAGTGAGTCCCAGGGGCGGTCACCCCTCCACTTT. The chain employs TRBV10-3 and TRBJ1-6; TRBD1 is a possible D gene (6 bases). The CDR3 is made up of 14 amino acids. Trimming removed 0 bases at V and 10 bases at J, with 10 bases between. Germline V lookup: CDR1 ENHRY, CDR2 SYGVKD.